This T cell receptor beta chain was identified in a study of OX40 agonist ivuxolimab in advanced cancers. On the study more broadly: Those enrolled were 82.7% male, with a mean age of roughly 60 years and ages from 23 to 79.

Germline lookup yields CDR1 SGHTA and CDR2 FQGNSA. Trimming cost V 1 base and J 5 bases, with 9 bases left between them. CDR3 length: 13 residues. The method was immunoSEQ multiplex PCR; TCRdb's version includes in-frame clones alone and lacks a portion of them. The sample has 45,000 to 65,000 clones, 70% to 90% seen once. The clonotype comes from an adult with an advanced solid tumor such as melanoma, head and neck, liver or kidney cancer. The chain joins TRBV7-2 to TRBJ2-7; D is uncertain. The sequencing used CD4+ or CD8+ T cells sorted from blood, collected in a trial of the OX40 agonist ivuxolimab. The CDR3 coding sequence is TGTGCCAGCAGCTTAGATCCTGGCCACGAGCAGTACTTC. This codes for CASSLDPGHEQYF.